This entry lists 13 T cell receptor beta chains sequenced from one sample in a study of siplizumab effects on memory and regulatory T cells. The data were produced by immunoSEQ multiplex PCR, yet TCRdb's version contains in-frame clones alone and is incomplete. The sample lists 80,000 to 95,000 clones, 85% to 95% occurring once. The sequencing input was CD8+ T cells sorted from blood. The source is a human donor in good health.

V and J are TRBV9 and TRBJ1-4; D not certain. Germline loops: CDR1 SGDLS, CDR2 YYNGEE. V dropped 0 bases and J dropped 7 bases, with 10 bases sitting between them. CDR3 length: 14 residues. In DNA, the CDR3 is TGTGCCAGCAGCGTAGGTGTTGTGGGTGAAAAACTGTTTTTT. Protein sequence: CASSVGVVGEKLFF.

This clone came up once. The V and J genes are TRBV7-9 and TRBJ2-1; 10 bases agree with TRBD1. CDR1 is SEHNR and CDR2 is FQNEAQ in the germline V gene (reference sequence). The CDR3 is made up of 17 amino acids. After removal of 2 bases from V and 9 bases from J, the junction contained 13 bases not matched to a gene. The CDR3 is CASSLLALGTGDSEQFF. The CDR3 region has the DNA TGTGCCAGCAGCTTACTCGCCCTAGGGACAGGGGATAGTGAGCAGTTCTTC.

Worth noting for this clone: This CDR3 is also generated by other DNA sequences in the sample. J is TRBJ1-5 and V is TRBV29-1; no clear D gene. V was pared by 6 bases and J by 1 base, with 10 bases between. The CDR3 runs 13 residues. Germline V gene sequence: CDR1 SQVTM, CDR2 ANQGSEA. The CDR3 nucleotides are TGCAGCGTCATGGACGGAAGCAATCAGCCCCAGCATTTT. It codes for CSVMDGSNQPQHF.

V is TRBV11-2 and J is TRBJ2-7; weak D call: TRBD2 (5 bases). Germline V gene data show CDR1 as SGHAT and CDR2 as FQNNGV. Trimming removed 1 base from V and 2 bases from J, with 15 bases in between. The CDR3 consists of 16 residues. The CDR3 reads CASSLGLGEPAYEQYF. In DNA, the CDR3 is TGTGCCAGCAGCTTAGGGTTGGGAGAACCGGCCTACGAGCAGTACTTC.

V is TRBV7-3 and J is TRBJ2-2; possible D gene TRBD1, 6 bases. Germline V CDR1 and CDR2: SGHTA, FQGTGA. The CDR3 consists of 14 residues. V lost 5 bases to trimming and J lost 5 bases, with 12 bases between them. DNA of the CDR3: TGTGCCAGCAGCACCAGGGGAACGACCGGGGAGCTGTTTTTT. Amino acid sequence: CASSTRGTTGELFF.

This clone was seen just once. J is TRBJ2-7 and V is TRBV7-9, with TRBD2 matching 9 bases. Losses at the gene ends were 5 bases for V and 0 bases for J; bases not matched to a gene: 8. CDR1 and CDR2 (germline): SEHNR, FQNEAQ (reference sequence). This CDR3 region has 16 residues. The CDR3 DNA reads TGTGCCAGCAGCCCCAGACTAGCGGCCAACTCCTACGAGCAGTACTTC. Its translation: CASSPRLAANSYEQYF.

The genes are TRBV25-1 and TRBJ1-1; D possibly corresponds to TRBD1 (6 bases). Trimming removed 5 bases at V and 4 bases at J, with 8 bases between. The germline V gene has CDR1 MGHDK and CDR2 SYGVNS. There are 12 residues in the CDR3. The CDR3 region is CASSRGPTEAFF. The CDR3 nucleotides read TGTGCCAGCAGTCGGGGGCCCACTGAAGCTTTCTTT.

This rearrangement joins TRBV7-8 to TRBJ2-1; D remains ambiguous. CDR1 SGHVS and CDR2 FQNEAQ come from the germline V gene. CDR3 length: 14 residues. V lost 5 bases and J 4 bases, leaving 12 bases between the germline ends. The CDR3 nucleotides are TGTGCCAGCAGCAGAAAAGAGGCTTACAATGAGCAGTTCTTC. It codes for CASSRKEAYNEQFF.

The V gene is TRBV10-1, the J gene TRBJ1-1, with D possibly being TRBD1 (5 bases). The germline V and J ends were trimmed by 3 bases and 4 bases, with 9 bases remaining between them. Germline loops: CDR1 WNHNN, CDR2 SYGVQD (reference sequence). This CDR3 region has 13 residues. Here the CDR3 reads CASSEGGGTEAFF. Here the CDR3 DNA reads TGCGCCAGCAGTGAAGGTGGGGGCACTGAAGCTTTCTTT.

The gene calls are TRBV7-6 and TRBJ2-6; 12 bases are a match to TRBD2. The CDR3 spans 20 residues. Germline trimming cut 6 bases from V and 0 bases from J; bases unmatched to any gene: 12. Per germline, CDR1 SGHVS and CDR2 FNYEAQ. The CDR3 region has the DNA TGTGCCAGCAGTCAAAGGGGACTAGCGGGTAACTTCTCTGGGGCCAACGTCCTGACTTTC. Protein sequence: CASSQRGLAGNFSGANVLTF.

The CDR3 DNA follows: TGTGCCAGCAGCATCTTGGGACCAGATACGCAGTATTTT. Residues: CASSILGPDTQYF. The genes are TRBV7-3 and TRBJ2-3; either TRBD1 or TRBD2 may fit D (5 bases each). Trimming took off 5 bases at V and 4 bases at J, with 10 bases between the two ends. The germline V gene encodes CDR1 SGHTA and CDR2 FQGTGA. CDR3 length: 13 residues.

This chain links TRBV9 with TRBJ2-1, with D tentatively TRBD2 (6 bases). CDR1 and CDR2 from the germline V gene are SGDLS and YYNGEE. The CDR3 runs to 14 residues. V lost 3 bases and J lost 9, with 16 bases in between. CDR3: CASSGTGSAIEQFF. The CDR3 DNA is TGTGCCAGCAGCGGGACCGGGAGTGCCATTGAGCAGTTCTTC.

This clone is labeled medium-sized. The CDR3 coding sequence is TGTGCCAGCAGCTTGGCCCAGGGGTTCGTCGACACCGGGGAGCTGTTTTTT. Translation gives CASSLAQGFVDTGELFF. This chain joins TRBV5-6 and TRBJ2-2; perhaps TRBD1 as D (6 bases). Trimming stripped 0 bases from V and 3 bases from J, with 15 bases between. The CDR3 totals 17 residues. The germline gives CDR1 SGHDT, CDR2 YYEEEE.